One and the same sample provided the 27 T cell receptor beta chains below, sequenced in a study of OX40 agonist ivuxolimab in advanced cancers. The table came from immunoSEQ multiplex PCR; TCRdb's copy has only in-frame clones and leaves some out. The table shows 75,000 to 100,000 clones, with approximately 88% occurring only once. The sequences come from CD4+ or CD8+ T cells sorted from blood, collected in a trial of the OX40 agonist ivuxolimab. Every receptor here comes from an adult with an advanced solid tumor such as melanoma, head and neck, liver or kidney cancer.

Notes on this clone: The same CDR3 also results from other DNA sequences found in this sample. The chain uses TRBV7-2 and TRBJ1-2; D gene uncertain. The germline V and J ends were trimmed by 1 base and 4 bases, with 7 bases remaining between them. The length of the CDR3 is 13 residues. In germline, CDR1 is SGHTA, CDR2 FQGNSA. Written as DNA, the CDR3 is TGTGCCAGCAGCTTAGGGAGCTCCTATGGCTACACCTTC. This translates into CASSLGSSYGYTF.

The genes are TRBV9 and TRBJ2-1, with 8 bases that match TRBD2. V gave up 0 bases and J gave up 0 bases; unmatched junction bases: 2. This CDR3 contains 16 residues. Germline-derived CDR1 and CDR2 are SGDLS and YYNGEE. This CDR3 reads CASSVGGGSSYNEQFF. The CDR3 DNA reads TGTGCCAGCAGCGTAGGCGGGGGGTCCTCCTACAATGAGCAGTTCTTC.

The J gene is TRBJ2-1, the V gene TRBV4-1; D might be TRBD1 or TRBD2, each matching 6 bases. CDR3 length: 15 residues. Trimming took off 2 bases at V and 0 bases at J, with 8 bases between the two ends. Looked up from germline, CDR1 is MGHRA and CDR2 is YSYEKL. The CDR3 loop reads CASSQRGPSYNEQFF. CDR3 sequence (DNA): TGCGCCAGCAGCCAACGGGGGCCCTCCTACAATGAGCAGTTCTTC.

The V call is TRBV5-1, the J call TRBJ1-2; 9 bases match TRBD1. The CDR3 runs 14 residues. The J segment lost 4 bases and the V segment lost 4 bases, leaving 5 bases of the junction unmatched. Germline CDR1 reads SGHRS; CDR2 reads YFSETQ. CDR3 loop: CASSRDRESYGYTF. CDR3 bases: TGCGCCAGCAGCCGGGACAGGGAGAGCTATGGCTACACCTTC.

This clone occurred a few times. V and J are TRBV18 and TRBJ1-1; a possible D gene is TRBD1 (6 bases). From germline, CDR1 is KGHSH and CDR2 LQKENI. V lost 3 bases, J lost 1 base, and 9 bases lay in between. The CDR3 has 14 residues. The CDR3: CASSPLGGNTEAFF. For the CDR3, the DNA is TGTGCCAGCTCACCCCTAGGGGGGAACACTGAAGCTTTCTTT.

V gene TRBV5-1 combines with J gene TRBJ1-4; 9 positions agree with TRBD1. The CDR3 runs 16 residues. Per the germline V gene, CDR1 is SGHRS and CDR2 is YFSETQ. The trim removed 0 bases at V and 0 bases at J, leaving 0 bases unmatched. The CDR3 coding sequence is TGCGCCAGCAGCTTGGGACAGGGGGCAACTAATGAAAAACTGTTTTTT. Protein product: CASSLGQGATNEKLFF.

This rearrangement joins TRBV2 to TRBJ2-5; no firm D call. Germline V gene sequence: CDR1 SNHLY, CDR2 FYNNEI. V lost 1 base and J lost 2, with 5 bases in between. This CDR3 has 13 residues. The CDR3 DNA reads as TGTGCCAGCAGTGAAGAACAACAAGAGACCCAGTACTTC. Protein sequence: CASSEEQQETQYF.

The chain couples TRBV9 to TRBJ2-1; the D gene is possibly TRBD2 (6 bases). CDR1 SGDLS and CDR2 YYNGEE come from the germline V gene. The CDR3 length is 15 residues. Trimming took off 0 bases at V and 7 bases at J, with 14 bases between the two ends. DNA of the CDR3: TGTGCCAGCAGCGTAGGTGGTACGGGGGAGAATGAGCAGTTCTTC. Translating it yields CASSVGGTGENEQFF.

The chain uses TRBV25-1 and TRBJ1-2; D gene unclear. Per the germline V gene, CDR1 is MGHDK and CDR2 is SYGVNS. The CDR3 runs to 12 residues. V was pared by 5 bases and J by 7 bases, with 11 bases between. The CDR3 nucleotides read TGTGCCAGCAGTCCAGGTGAAGGTGGCTACACCTTC. It encodes CASSPGEGGYTF.

The chain combines TRBV19 with TRBJ1-1, with D possibly being TRBD1 (5 bases). CDR3 length equals 14 residues. The germline CDR1 and CDR2 sequences are LNHDA and SQIVND (reference sequence). Trimming took 2 bases from V and 4 from J, leaving 11 bases between them. The CDR3 loop is CASSIRDGVTEAFF. DNA of the CDR3: TGTGCCAGTAGTATAAGGGACGGCGTCACTGAAGCTTTCTTT.

The genes are TRBV7-8 and TRBJ1-4; D possibly corresponds to TRBD1 (5 bases). Germline V gives CDR1 SGHVS, CDR2 FQNEAQ. There are 16 residues in the CDR3. V was cut by 3 bases and J by 6 bases, with 17 bases left in between. CDR3 protein: CASSFNTGRGDEKLFF. In DNA, the CDR3 is TGTGCCAGCAGCTTTAATACGGGACGGGGGGATGAAAAACTGTTTTTT.

This clone appeared a few times. Here the CDR3 DNA reads TGTGCCAGCTCACCCAAAAGGGAGGGAACTGAAGCTTTCTTT. Translating it yields CASSPKREGTEAFF. V usage is TRBV18 and J usage is TRBJ1-1; D is unclear. The V end was cut by 3 bases, the J end by 5 bases, with 13 bases between. Germline assignment: CDR1 KGHSH and CDR2 LQKENI. The CDR3 consists of 14 residues.

This chain links TRBV5-1 with TRBJ2-7, with 7 nucleotides matching TRBD2. CDR3 size: 15 residues. Looked up from germline, CDR1 is SGHRS and CDR2 is YFSETQ. Trimming removed 1 base from V and 2 bases from J; junction bases left unmatched: 6. The CDR3 DNA reads TGCGCCAGCAGCTTGTTGGCTAGCGGTACCTACGAGCAGTACTTC. Amino acid sequence: CASSLLASGTYEQYF.

The rearrangement joins TRBV10-3 to TRBJ2-1; TRBD1 matches 8 bases. Looked up from germline, CDR1 is ENHRY and CDR2 is SYGVKD. This CDR3 has 16 amino acids. V lost 3 bases and J lost 10; bases outside the gene matches: 14. The CDR3 DNA reads TGTGCCATCAGTGATTCAGGACAGGGAGAAGGGAAAGAGCAGTTCTTC. Translating it yields CAISDSGQGEGKEQFF.

This clone occurred a few times. J is TRBJ1-5 and V is TRBV19; no firm D call. The CDR3 extends over 12 amino acids. The V end was cut by 4 bases, the J end by 6 bases, with 7 bases between. Germline CDR1 and CDR2: LNHDA and SQIVND (reference sequence). Here the CDR3 DNA reads TGTGCCAGTAGTAGGGTCGGTCAGCCCCAGCATTTT. Amino acid sequence: CASSRVGQPQHF.

CDR3 residues: CASSSGGDITDTQYF. The CDR3, as DNA: TGTGCCAGCAGTAGCGGGGGGGATATCACAGATACGCAGTATTTT. The chain couples TRBV21-1 to TRBJ2-3; TRBD2 is taken as the D call from the table, unchecked against the DNA. TRBV21-1 is annotated as a pseudogene. CDR3 length: 15 residues.

The CDR3 DNA follows: TGCAGCGTTGAAGGAGAGGGTGAGGCTAACTATGGCTACACCTTC. It specifies CSVEGEGEANYGYTF. The chain recombines TRBV29-1 with TRBJ1-2; D call uncertain. Germline assignment: CDR1 SQVTM and CDR2 ANQGSEA. CDR3 length: 15 residues. Trimming removed 1 base at V and 0 bases at J, with 12 bases between.

Notes on this clone: At one end, the junction sequence differs from germline, possibly due to a read error. This rearrangement joins TRBV4-1 to TRBJ2-5; 9 positions agree with TRBD1. Germline V gives CDR1 MGHRA, CDR2 YSYEKL. The CDR3 covers 15 residues. CDR3 in DNA: TGCGCCAGTAGCCAAGACGGGACAGGGCAAGAGACCCAGTACTTC. It encodes CASSQDGTGQETQYF.

V gene TRBV7-9 combines with J gene TRBJ2-3; D gene ambiguous. V shed 5 bases and J shed 0 bases, with 6 bases lying between them. This CDR3 spans 13 amino acids. Germline lookup yields CDR1 SEHNR and CDR2 FQNEAQ (reference sequence). CDR3 sequence reads: CASSPDSTDTQYF. The CDR3 DNA sequence: TGTGCCAGCAGCCCGGACAGCACAGATACGCAGTATTTT.

The rearrangement uses TRBV11-1 and TRBJ2-1; D might be TRBD2 (6 bases). The germline V gene encodes CDR1 SGHAT and CDR2 FQDESV (reference sequence). The CDR3 consists of 18 residues. Trimming stripped 1 base from V and 0 bases from J, with 16 bases between. The CDR3 is CASSLGAAGGNSYNEQFF. The DNA of the CDR3 is TGTGCCAGCAGCTTAGGAGCCGCCGGGGGTAACTCCTACAATGAGCAGTTCTTC.

This chain joins TRBV6-6 and TRBJ1-1; 7 nucleotides line up with TRBD1. Germline loops: CDR1 MNHNY, CDR2 SVGAGI (reference sequence). The CDR3 is made up of 16 amino acids. The J segment lost 4 bases and the V segment lost 0 bases, leaving 8 bases of the junction unmatched. The CDR3 here is CASSYSPRSGGTEAFF. The CDR3 nucleotides read TGTGCCAGCAGTTACTCCCCCCGGTCAGGGGGCACTGAAGCTTTCTTT.

The chain employs TRBV5-6 and TRBJ2-2; D is ambiguous. Looked up from germline, CDR1 is SGHDT and CDR2 is YYEEEE. The ends were cut back, 2 bases at V and 4 bases at J, with 9 bases in the middle. The CDR3 has 14 amino acids. The CDR3, as DNA: TGTGCCAGCAGCTTCGAATTCGGCACCGGGGAGCTGTTTTTT. Protein: CASSFEFGTGELFF.

V usage is TRBV9 and J usage is TRBJ2-1; D gene ambiguous. Germline V gives CDR1 SGDLS, CDR2 YYNGEE. This CDR3 spans 14 amino acids. Trimming stripped 4 bases from V and 2 bases from J, with 10 bases between. The CDR3 coding sequence is TGTGCCAGCAGCCCCTCGGGCCCCTACAATGAGCAGTTCTTC. It encodes CASSPSGPYNEQFF.

This chain joins TRBV29-1 and TRBJ1-5, with 9 bases that match TRBD1. The V and J ends lost 4 bases and 5 bases, in that order; junction bases with no gene match: 9. This CDR3 is built from 15 residues. Germline V gene data show CDR1 as SQVTM and CDR2 as ANQGSEA. In nucleotides, the CDR3 is TGCAGCGTTGTCGTGGACAGGGGCGGGCATCAGCCCCAGCATTTT. It specifies CSVVVDRGGHQPQHF. The full variable domain, completed using reference TRBV29-1 and TRBJ1-5, is SAVISQKPSRDICQRGTSLTIQCQVDSQVTMMFWYRQQPGQSLTLIATANQGSEATYESGFVIDKFPISRPNLTFSTLTVSNMSPEDSSIYLCSVVVDRGGHQPQHFGDGTRLSIL.

V usage is TRBV5-1 and J usage is TRBJ1-5, with TRBD1 identical over 8 bases. Per germline, CDR1 SGHRS and CDR2 YFSETQ. V lost 0 bases and J lost 4; bases outside the gene matches: 6. This CDR3 region has 16 residues. This CDR3 reads CASSLVPGQENQPQHF. The CDR3 bases are TGCGCCAGCAGCTTGGTTCCGGGACAGGAGAATCAGCCCCAGCATTTT.

The rearrangement joins TRBV5-8 to TRBJ2-5, with 10 bases fitting TRBD1. CDR3 length equals 15 residues. Trimming removed 5 bases from V and 2 bases from J; junction bases left unmatched: 6. Looked up from germline, CDR1 is SGHTS and CDR2 is YDEGEE. CDR3 protein: CASSDRGRGQETQYF. In DNA, the CDR3 is TGTGCCAGCAGTGACAGGGGGCGCGGTCAAGAGACCCAGTACTTC.

The rearrangement links TRBV2 to TRBJ2-2; 8 bases fit TRBD2. CDR3 length: 14 amino acids. V lost 5 bases, J lost 2 bases, and 1 base stayed unmatched. CDR1 is SNHLY, CDR2 FYNNEI, per germline. CDR3 region: CASSRGGNTGELFF. The CDR3 DNA sequence: TGTGCCAGCAGTCGGGGGGGAAACACCGGGGAGCTGTTTTTT.